This record looks at one TCR beta chain sequence and its context. Its cognate antigen is unknown. Terminally differentiated effector memory CD45RA+ cells were left out of the naive CD8 fraction, which was CD45RO-negative and positively selected for CCR7. Only in-frame clones appear in the TCRdb table, and some are missing; sequencing was by immunoSEQ multiplex PCR. This sample has some 580,000 clones, with roughly 98% found just once. Trimming stripped 5 bases from V and 0 bases from J, with 17 bases between. The CDR3 spans 17 residues. CDR1 and CDR2 (germline): SEHNR, FQNEAQ (reference sequence). This sample stems from a study of shared clonotypes between healthy human individuals. Study-level points and caveats: Non-shared clonotypes had lower generation probabilities than those shared by all four donors. Among donors, the sharing of clonotypes was expected to be influenced by sequencing depth.

The specimen sequenced was naive CD8+ T cells sorted from blood. The V and J genes are TRBV7-9 and TRBJ2-1; tentatively, D is TRBD1 (5 bases). The clonotype was recovered from a man between 25 and 39 years old in good health. Here the CDR3 reads CASSEPTAHSSYNEQFF. The CDR3 coding sequence is TGTGCCAGCAGCGAACCGACAGCCCATAGCTCCTACAATGAGCAGTTCTTC.